This is a list of T cell receptor beta chains from one sample in a study of blood T cells in healthy people across ages. TCRdb ran MiXCR on the 5' RACE reads and lists one entry per CDR3 protein. The table shows 850,000 or so distinct CDR3 sequences, with around 30% occurring only once. Sequenced sample: blood. All receptors come from a woman older than 75 in good health. Each CDR3 is given with its conserved first and last residue. The order of the fields is D gene, V gene, J gene, clone size, CDR3 protein, CDR3 DNA. A D gene is named only where the DNA matches it firmly. Part of the rows lack a size; the others show once, few, many or a class for expanded clones.

TRBD1,TRBV12-3/TRBV12-4,TRBJ2-7,many,CASSLGPGGTYEQYF,TGTGCCAGCAGTTTAGGGCCAGGGGGAACCTACGAGCAGTACTTC
-,TRBV20-1,TRBJ1-2,many,CSGLQGSGVYGYTF,TGCAGTGGTCTTCAGGGGAGCGGGGTTTATGGCTACACCTTC
-,TRBV12-3/TRBV12-4,TRBJ2-6,many,CASSLWKGAPSGANVLTF,TGTGCCAGCAGTTTATGGAAAGGGGCTCCCTCTGGGGCCAACGTCCTGACTTTC
TRBD1,TRBV18,TRBJ2-7,many,CASSRTGTSYEQYF,TGTGCCAGCTCACGGACAGGAACCTCCTACGAGCAGTACTTC
-,TRBV6-5,TRBJ1-2,many,CASSKTSRFNYGYTF,TGTGCCAGCAGCAAGACAAGTCGGTTTAACTATGGCTACACCTTC
TRBD1,TRBV7-6,TRBJ1-3,-,CASSHRDRDGNTIYF,TGTGCCAGCAGCCACCGGGACAGGGATGGAAACACCATATATTTT
TRBD1,TRBV30,TRBJ1-2,few,CAWSRTGGPSNYGYTF,TGTGCCTGGAGCAGGACAGGGGGACCGTCTAACTATGGCTACACCTTC
TRBD1,TRBV11-2,TRBJ2-7,-,CASSLGDRGPLSYEQYF,TGTGCCAGCAGCTTAGGGGACAGGGGCCCCCTGTCCTACGAGCAGTACTTC
-,TRBV5-1,TRBJ2-3,many,CASSNRVDTQYF,TGCGCCAGCAGCAATAGGGTAGATACGCAGTATTTT
-,TRBV6-5,TRBJ2-4,few,CASSFGYSGNIQYF,TGTGCCAGCAGTTTCGGATACTCAGGAAACATTCAGTACTTC
-,TRBV21-1,TRBJ2-5,many,CASSKAKTGVQETQYF,TGTGCCAGCAGCAAAGCGAAGACAGGGGTGCAAGAGACCCAGTACTTC
-,TRBV28,TRBJ2-6,few,CAGSLRGANVLTF,TGTGCCGGATCACTGCGAGGGGCCAACGTCCTGACTTTC
TRBD1,TRBV6-1,TRBJ1-5,few,CANFSGQGHQPQHF,TGTGCCAACTTCTCGGGACAGGGCCATCAGCCCCAGCATTTT
TRBD1,TRBV15,TRBJ1-2,many,CATSTVTGLYGYTF,TGTGCCACCAGCACGGTGACAGGGCTCTATGGCTACACCTTC
-,TRBV7-3,TRBJ2-3,-,CASRLGGFSTDTQYF,TGTGCCAGCAGACTTGGGGGTTTCTCCACAGATACGCAGTATTTT
-,TRBV6-2/TRBV6-3,TRBJ2-5,few,CASSYSKMGGRETQYF,TGTGCCAGCAGTTACTCGAAAATGGGGGGCCGGGAGACCCAGTACTTC
TRBD1,TRBV10-1,TRBJ2-1,few,CASSDWQGAPYNEQFF,TGCGCCAGCAGTGATTGGCAGGGGGCCCCCTACAATGAGCAGTTCTTC
-,TRBV18,TRBJ1-2,few,CASSPQGWYGYTF,TGTGCCAGCTCACCACAGGGGTGGTATGGCTACACCTTC
TRBD1,TRBV4-3,TRBJ1-2,few,CASSQEGRGRDGYTF,TGCGCCAGCAGCCAAGAGGGCAGGGGGAGGGACGGCTACACCTTC
TRBD2,TRBV9,TRBJ2-5,few,CASSPAGGLREQYF,TGTGCCAGCAGCCCAGCGGGGGGCCTTCGGGAGCAGTACTTC
-,TRBV11-2,TRBJ2-7,-,CASSSVRGSQFYEQYF,TGTGCCAGCAGCTCAGTAAGGGGATCCCAATTTTACGAGCAGTACTTC
TRBD2,TRBV7-2,TRBJ2-1,many,CASSRGGSYNEQFF,TGTGCCAGCAGCCGCGGGGGCTCCTACAATGAGCAGTTCTTC
-,TRBV12-3/TRBV12-4,TRBJ2-1,many,CASSLRSLSSYNEQFF,TGTGCCAGCAGTTTACGTAGCCTGAGCTCCTACAATGAGCAGTTCTTC
TRBD1,TRBV7-2,TRBJ1-4,many,CASSPRQGQEKLFF,TGTGCCAGCAGCCCCCGACAGGGCCAGGAAAAACTGTTTTTT
-,TRBV3-1,TRBJ2-7,few,CASSHAQGESSSYEQYF,TGTGCCAGCAGCCATGCCCAAGGGGAGTCGAGCTCCTACGAGCAGTACTTC
TRBD2,TRBV10-3,TRBJ2-7,-,CAISKLSGREQAEQYF,TGTGCCATCAGTAAATTAAGCGGGAGGGAGCAGGCCGAGCAGTACTTC
TRBD1,TRBV6-2/TRBV6-3,TRBJ2-5,many,CASSPFGTGEETQYF,TGTGCCAGCAGCCCCTTCGGGACAGGGGAAGAGACCCAGTACTTC
-,TRBV6-1,TRBJ1-5,-,CALGGLYSNQPQHF,TGTGCCCTCGGGGGTCTATATAGCAATCAGCCCCAGCATTTT
TRBD2,TRBV4-3,TRBJ2-7,medium-sized,CASSQELLAGGSYEQYF,TGCGCCAGCAGCCAAGAGCTCCTAGCGGGGGGCTCCTACGAGCAGTACTTC
TRBD1,TRBV12-3/TRBV12-4,TRBJ2-7,many,CASSLQGGRYEQYF,TGTGCCAGCAGTTTACAAGGGGGCCGATACGAGCAGTACTTC
-,TRBV24-1,TRBJ2-1,many,CATSEGALNEQFF,TGTGCCACCAGTGAGGGGGCTCTCAATGAGCAGTTCTTC
TRBD1,TRBV11-2,TRBJ1-2,few,CASSFRDRVDGYTF,TGTGCCAGCAGCTTTAGGGACAGGGTGGATGGCTACACCTTC
TRBD2,TRBV7-2,TRBJ2-5,many,CASSPGTSGGPRAQETQYF,TGTGCCAGCAGCCCCGGGACTAGCGGGGGACCCCGTGCCCAAGAGACCCAGTACTTC
-,TRBV20-1,TRBJ2-3,many,CSAGGSRSTDTQYF,TGCAGTGCTGGGGGATCGAGGAGCACAGATACGCAGTATTTT
TRBD1,TRBV7-9,TRBJ1-1,-,CASSGMTGTNTEAFF,TGTGCCAGCAGCGGGATGACAGGGACGAACACTGAAGCTTTCTTT
TRBD2,TRBV7-2,TRBJ2-1,-,CASSRLILAGASPNEQFF,TGTGCCAGCAGCCGACTGATCCTAGCGGGGGCCAGCCCAAATGAGCAGTTCTTC
-,TRBV28,TRBJ1-4,many,CASSLSGLGEKLFF,TGTGCCAGCAGCTTATCAGGATTAGGGGAAAAACTGTTTTTT
TRBD2,TRBV7-2,TRBJ2-3,many,CASSLRRGSTDTQYF,TGTGCCAGCAGCTTACGGCGGGGGAGCACAGATACGCAGTATTTT
-,TRBV6-5,TRBJ1-4,once,CASSRGFISEKRFF,TGTGCCAGCAGTAGGGGGTTTATTAGTGAAAAACGGTTTTTT
TRBD1,TRBV2,TRBJ1-2,-,CASSDGDRDYGYTF,TGTGCCAGCAGTGATGGGGACAGGGACTATGGCTACACCTTC
-,TRBV7-2,TRBJ2-4,-,CASSLGSGAANIQYF,TGTGCCAGCAGCTTAGGTTCCGGTGCCGCAAACATTCAGTACTTC
TRBD2,TRBV29-1,TRBJ2-7,-,CSVFILAGVWEAQYF,TGCAGCGTTTTTATACTAGCGGGAGTATGGGAGGCCCAGTACTTC
TRBD1,TRBV7-2,TRBJ2-5,many,CASSFRKGTQGQETQYF,TGTGCCAGCAGCTTTAGAAAGGGCACACAGGGGCAAGAGACCCAGTACTTC
-,TRBV9,TRBJ2-2,-,CASSVGALNTGELFF,TGTGCCAGCAGCGTCGGGGCGCTCAACACCGGGGAGCTGTTTTTT
-,TRBV11-2,TRBJ2-7,many,CASSFSRFRGYEQYF,TGTGCCAGCAGCTTCTCGAGGTTCCGGGGGTACGAGCAGTACTTC
-,TRBV7-2,TRBJ1-5,few,CASSLAGTSNQPQHF,TGTGCCAGCAGCTTAGCTGGTACGAGCAATCAGCCCCAGCATTTT
-,TRBV20-1,TRBJ2-1,-,CSARDQLGNEQFF,TGCAGTGCTAGAGACCAACTCGGAAATGAGCAGTTCTTC
-,TRBV7-2,TRBJ1-6,many,CASSPSLITSNNSPLHF,TGTGCCAGCAGCCCATCATTGATTACCTCTAATAATTCACCCCTCCACTTT